The 19 T cell receptor beta chains reported below all come from one sample, sequenced in a study of cytomegalovirus exposure and HLA in healthy donors. Amplification used 60 Vbeta primers and 13 Jbeta primers. Using immunoSEQ multiplex PCR, the repertoire was profiled, and TCRdb retains in-frame clones only, with some absent. Of about 38,000 clones detected, approximately 66% appear once; the ten largest clones hold 18%. The sample comprised PBMCs. These receptors were collected from a man aged 45-65 years in good health and CMV-seropositive.

The chain combines TRBV9 with TRBJ1-6, with TRBD1 matching over 9 bases. Losses at the gene ends were 4 bases for V and 10 bases for J; bases not matched to a gene: 6. Per the germline V gene, CDR1 is SGDLS and CDR2 is YYNGEE. This CDR3 is built from 14 residues. The CDR3 spells CASSSRQGVSPLHF. As DNA, the CDR3 is TGTGCCAGCAGCTCCCGACAGGGGGTCTCACCCCTCCACTTT.

J is TRBJ2-3 and V is TRBV7-6, with D uncertain. This CDR3 has 12 residues. The V end was cut by 5 bases, the J end by 2 bases, with 5 bases between. CDR1 is SGHVS and CDR2 is FNYEAQ in the germline V gene. DNA for the CDR3: TGTGCCAGCAGCCCCTACACAGATACGCAGTATTTT. Translated, it gives CASSPYTDTQYF.

The gene calls are TRBV4-1 and TRBJ1-5; TRBD1 matches at 9 bases. Germline trimming cut 6 bases from V and 6 bases from J; bases unmatched to any gene: 9. Germline V gene lookup returns CDR1 MGHRA and CDR2 YSYEKL. The CDR3 has 15 amino acids. CDR3 protein: CASSLGGTGTQPQHF. The CDR3 nucleotides read TGCGCCAGCAGTCTTGGAGGGACAGGGACTCAGCCCCAGCATTTT.

As DNA, the CDR3 is TGTGCCAGCAGCAACAGGTCCTCCTATGGCTACACCTTC. Translating gives CASSNRSSYGYTF. The chain uses TRBV21-1 and TRBJ1-2; the DNA was not used to check the table's D call, TRBD1. TRBV21-1 is shown as a pseudogene. The CDR3 is 13 residues long.

This clone has just a few counts. The rearrangement uses TRBV7-2 and TRBJ1-4, with D maybe TRBD1 (6 bases). This CDR3 is 15 amino acids long. Trimming took 0 bases from V and 6 from J, leaving 11 bases between them. Germline V gives CDR1 SGHTA, CDR2 FQGNSA. CDR3 bases: TGTGCCAGCAGCTTAGCCTGGGGGCCGGATGAAAAACTGTTTTTT. This gives the protein CASSLAWGPDEKLFF.

The chain is built from TRBV11-2 and TRBJ2-5; 10 nucleotides agree with TRBD1. With 2 bases clipped from V and 2 bases from J, the junction kept 11 bases outside the gene matches. Germline assignment: CDR1 SGHAT and CDR2 FQNNGV. The CDR3 length is 18 residues. In DNA form, the CDR3 reads TGTGCCAGCAGCTTAATGACTCCGGGACAGGGGAGGCAAGAGACCCAGTACTTC. This gives the protein CASSLMTPGQGRQETQYF.

The chain employs TRBV4-1 and TRBJ1-2, with TRBD1 as a possible D gene (5 bases). V gave up 4 bases and J gave up 1 base, with 7 bases separating them. Germline CDR1 is MGHRA and CDR2 is YSYEKL. There are 13 residues in the CDR3. In DNA form, the CDR3 reads TGCGCCAGCAGCCCGACAGTTAACTATGGCTACACCTTC. This encodes CASSPTVNYGYTF.

The chain has TRBV18 and TRBJ1-1, with unresolved D. The germline CDR1 and CDR2 sequences are KGHSH and LQKENI. The CDR3 has 15 residues. With 0 bases removed from V and 1 base from J, the gap between germline ends came to 9 bases. CDR3 nucleotide sequence: TGTGCCAGCTCACCACCGGCCTCCTCGAACACTGAAGCTTTCTTT. This codes for CASSPPASSNTEAFF.

This chain uses TRBV6-6 with TRBJ2-5; 10 bases agree with TRBD1. J gave up 5 bases and V 5 bases, and 5 bases lay outside the gene matches. In germline, CDR1 is MNHNY, CDR2 SVGAGI (reference sequence). The CDR3 length is 14 residues. Here the CDR3 DNA reads TGTGCCAGCAGTCCGGGGACAGGGGCCGAGACCCAGTACTTC. Translating gives CASSPGTGAETQYF.

V and J are TRBV6-5 and TRBJ1-1; TRBD1 matches 8 bases. The J segment lost 3 bases and the V segment lost 5 bases, leaving 5 bases of the junction unmatched. The germline V gene encodes CDR1 MNHEY and CDR2 SVGAGI. CDR3 length: 14 amino acids. The CDR3 DNA reads as TGTGCCAGCAGTAATGACAGGGGTTACACTGAAGCTTTCTTT. Residues: CASSNDRGYTEAFF.

The V call is TRBV5-4, the J call TRBJ1-6; maybe TRBD1 (6 bases). CDR3 length equals 15 residues. V lost 0 bases and J lost 11, with 15 bases in between. Per the germline V gene, CDR1 is SGHNT and CDR2 is YYREEE (reference sequence). The CDR3 here is CASSLDQTTGTPLHF. The CDR3 DNA is TGTGCCAGCAGCTTGGACCAGACAACAGGGACACCCCTCCACTTT.

This clone has only a few counts. The gene calls are TRBV11-3 and TRBJ2-1; 9 bases match TRBD2. Germline CDR1 SGHNT, CDR2 YENEEA. The CDR3 has 15 amino acids. Germline trimming cut 1 base from V and 6 bases from J; bases unmatched to any gene: 4. The CDR3 loop is CASSLASGAFNEQFF. CDR3 DNA sequence: TGTGCCAGCAGCTTAGCTAGCGGGGCTTTCAATGAGCAGTTCTTC.

The V and J genes are TRBV7-2 and TRBJ1-1; 10 bases line up with TRBD1. This CDR3 region has 15 residues. Trimming at V came to 5 bases and at J to 6 bases, leaving 9 bases not matched to a gene. Germline CDR1 is SGHTA and CDR2 is FQGNSA. CDR3 in amino acids: CASSLGQGGNSEAFF. The CDR3 DNA is TGTGCCAGCAGCCTTGGACAGGGGGGAAACTCTGAAGCTTTCTTT.

This clone was seen only once. The chain combines TRBV5-4 with TRBJ2-7; 11 bases map to TRBD1. This CDR3 has 15 amino acids. V lost 2 bases, J lost 6 bases, and 7 bases stayed unmatched. The germline CDR1 and CDR2 sequences are SGHNT and YYREEE (reference sequence). Written as DNA, the CDR3 is TGTGCCAGCAGCTTATTGGGACAGGGGGTGATCGAGCAGTACTTC. It is translated as CASSLLGQGVIEQYF.

This clone was recorded a few times. The chain combines TRBV19 with TRBJ1-1, with 7 nucleotides matching TRBD1. CDR1 is LNHDA and CDR2 is SQIVND in the germline V gene (reference sequence). The CDR3 spans 15 residues. The V gene end was trimmed by 3 bases and the J gene end by 7 bases; junction bases not matched to a gene: 11. CDR3 amino acids: CASSIATGRTGEAFF. The CDR3 coding sequence is TGTGCCAGTAGTATCGCGACAGGGAGAACAGGTGAAGCTTTCTTT. Drawing the rest from reference TRBV19 and TRBJ1-1, the complete variable domain is DGGITQSPKYLFRKEGQNVTLSCEQNLNHDAMYWYRQDPGQGLRLIYYSQIVNDFQKGDIAEGYSVSREKKESFPLTVTSAQKNPTAFYLCASSIATGRTGEAFFGQGTRLTVV.

This clone has more than one count but fewer than ten. The gene calls are TRBV10-3 and TRBJ1-6, with 7 bases lining up with TRBD1. V lost 6 bases to trimming and J lost 5 bases; unmatched junction nucleotides: 7. This CDR3 is 15 amino acids long. CDR1 ENHRY and CDR2 SYGVKD come from the germline V gene. CDR3 sequence reads: CAISTRDSNNSPLHF. In DNA form, the CDR3 reads TGTGCCATCAGCACCCGGGACAGTAATAATTCACCCCTCCACTTT.

V and J are TRBV7-6 and TRBJ1-6; D is unclear. Per germline, CDR1 SGHVS and CDR2 FNYEAQ. The CDR3 sequence is 13 residues long. The V end lost 1 base, the J end lost 10 bases, and 8 bases lay between the germline ends. CDR3 nucleotides: TGTGCCAGCAGCTTAGATGATGGCTCACCCCTCCACTTT. Residues: CASSLDDGSPLHF. Using reference TRBV7-6 and TRBJ1-6 for the parts outside the CDR3, the full variable domain is GAGVSQSPRYKVTKRGQDVALRCDPISGHVSLYWYRQALGQGPEFLTYFNYEAQQDKSGLPNDRFSAERPEGSISTLTIQRTEQRDSAMYRCASSLDDGSPLHFGNGTRLTVT.

The chain employs TRBV10-3 and TRBJ2-7; 9 nucleotides agree with TRBD1. Germline V CDR1 and CDR2: ENHRY, SYGVKD. V was pared by 2 bases and J by 3 bases, with 5 bases of the junction left unmatched. This CDR3 spans 15 amino acids. The chain's CDR3 is CAISERGTGNYEQYF. The CDR3 DNA follows: TGTGCCATCAGTGAGAGGGGGACAGGGAACTACGAGCAGTACTTC.

CDR3 DNA: TGTGCCAGCAGTCTAAGTCCCGGGACAGGGGAAAAACTGTTTTTT. Protein: CASSLSPGTGEKLFF. The V gene is TRBV28, the J gene TRBJ1-4, with 9 bases identical to TRBD1. CDR3 length: 15 amino acids. Trimming took 5 bases from V and 8 from J; bases not matched to a gene: 9. Germline V gives CDR1 MDHEN, CDR2 SYDVKM.